The present entry profiles one T cell receptor beta chain with its context. Its antigen is not known. The donors were in the approximately 110-subject validation cohort; that cohort was separate from the roughly 730-subject first cohort. The data were obtained in a study of cytomegalovirus exposure and HLA in healthy donors. Study-wide results and limits: Clusters of TCRs from the first cohort tended to co-occur in the 120 or so validation repertoires (as a later analysis found).

Method: immunoSEQ multiplex PCR; TCRdb's copy keeps in-frame clones and lacks some. The data contain 80,000 to 100,000 clones, roughly 89% of them singletons. From germline, CDR1 is SGHNT and CDR2 YENEEA. V was shortened by 4 bases and J by 3 bases, with 7 bases between the two germline ends. The CDR3 is made up of 12 amino acids. Sequences were obtained from PBMCs. This TCR was recovered from a woman aged 30 to 39 in good health and CMV-seronegative. The J gene is TRBJ2-7, the V gene TRBV11-3; D call uncertain. The CDR3 sequence: CASSSSGYEQYF. The CDR3 DNA reads TGTGCCAGCAGCTCATCCGGCTACGAGCAGTACTTC.